A selection of T cell receptor beta chains follows, all from one sample in a study of blood T cell repertoires in COVID-19. The assay was immunoSEQ multiplex PCR, and TCRdb's table has in-frame clones only and misses some. In the table there are some 150,000 clones, around 80% of which are singletons. Specimen: peripheral blood. These TCRs come from a human donor in a cohort sampled during active COVID-19. Both conserved end residues are part of each CDR3. The order of the fields is CDR3 protein, CDR3 DNA, clone size, J gene, D gene, V gene. The D gene is left open where the match is weak. Size values are once, few and many counts, or a class for expanded clones, and some rows have none.

CDR3 protein: CASSVNSSPGEAFF
CDR3 DNA: TGTGCCAGCAGCGTTAACAGCTCCCCCGGTGAAGCTTTCTTT
clone size: NA
J gene: TRBJ1-1
D gene: NA
V gene: TRBV9

CDR3 protein: CASSKTSVSHNEQFF
CDR3 DNA: TGTGCCAGCAGCAAGACTAGCGTGTCCCACAATGAGCAGTTCTTC
clone size: NA
J gene: TRBJ2-1
D gene: TRBD2
V gene: TRBV2

CDR3 protein: CASSPNSGELFF
CDR3 DNA: TGTGCCAGCAGCCCCAATTCCGGGGAGCTGTTTTTT
clone size: NA
J gene: TRBJ2-2
D gene: NA
V gene: TRBV11-3

CDR3 protein: CAWSDRLGSPLHF
CDR3 DNA: TGTGCCTGGAGTGATCGTCTAGGATCACCCCTCCACTTT
clone size: NA
J gene: TRBJ1-6
D gene: NA
V gene: TRBV30

CDR3 protein: CASSLAGQGGSPLHF
CDR3 DNA: TGTGCCAGCAGCTTAGCTGGGCAGGGAGGTTCACCCCTCCACTTT
clone size: many
J gene: TRBJ1-6
D gene: NA
V gene: TRBV7-9

CDR3 protein: CASSFTGTSYNEQFF
CDR3 DNA: TGTGCCAGCAGCTTTACCGGGACTTCTTACAATGAGCAGTTCTTC
clone size: few
J gene: TRBJ2-1
D gene: NA
V gene: TRBV7-2

CDR3 protein: CASRIGSSGSTDTQYF
CDR3 DNA: TGTGCCAGCAGAATTGGGTCTAGCGGGTCCACAGATACGCAGTATTTT
clone size: NA
J gene: TRBJ2-3
D gene: TRBD2
V gene: TRBV27

CDR3 protein: CASSIISGGAGELFF
CDR3 DNA: TGTGCCAGTAGTATTATTAGCGGGGGGGCCGGGGAGCTGTTTTTT
clone size: NA
J gene: TRBJ2-2
D gene: TRBD2
V gene: TRBV19

CDR3 protein: CASSLKGWRLANYGYTF
CDR3 DNA: TGTGCCAGCAGCTTAAAAGGATGGCGGTTAGCTAACTATGGCTACACCTTC
clone size: NA
J gene: TRBJ1-2
D gene: NA
V gene: TRBV11-2

CDR3 protein: CASSSNPGQTVGYTF
CDR3 DNA: TGTGCCAGCAGCTCAAACCCGGGACAGACCGTTGGCTACACCTTC
clone size: NA
J gene: TRBJ1-2
D gene: TRBD1
V gene: TRBV7-2

CDR3 protein: CASSEVRGGNSPLHF
CDR3 DNA: TGTGCCAGCAGTGAAGTTCGCGGGGGAAATTCACCCCTCCACTTT
clone size: NA
J gene: TRBJ1-6
D gene: NA
V gene: TRBV2

CDR3 protein: CASSQSRGVGQIYGYTF
CDR3 DNA: TGCGCCAGCAGCCAATCCCGGGGTGTTGGTCAGATCTATGGCTACACCTTC
clone size: NA
J gene: TRBJ1-2
D gene: NA
V gene: TRBV4-1

CDR3 protein: CASSVVEGFSGNTIYF
CDR3 DNA: TGTGCCAGCAGCGTAGTTGAGGGTTTCTCTGGAAACACCATATATTTT
clone size: NA
J gene: TRBJ1-3
D gene: NA
V gene: TRBV9

CDR3 protein: CASSTLGGASTEAFF
CDR3 DNA: TGTGCCAGTAGTACCCTCGGGGGGGCTTCCACTGAAGCTTTCTTT
clone size: NA
J gene: TRBJ1-1
D gene: NA
V gene: TRBV19

CDR3 protein: CSVAPNRGYGYTF
CDR3 DNA: TGCAGCGTTGCCCCCAATCGGGGCTATGGCTACACCTTC
clone size: NA
J gene: TRBJ1-2
D gene: NA
V gene: TRBV29-1

CDR3 protein: CASSSPGQGINEQYF
CDR3 DNA: TGTGCCAGCAGCTCCCCGGGCCAGGGGATCAACGAGCAGTACTTC
clone size: NA
J gene: TRBJ2-7
D gene: NA
V gene: TRBV7-3

CDR3 protein: CASSLTGQANEKLFF
CDR3 DNA: TGTGCCAGCAGCTTAACAGGACAGGCGAATGAAAAACTGTTTTTT
clone size: NA
J gene: TRBJ1-4
D gene: TRBD1
V gene: TRBV7-9

CDR3 protein: CAGGTVQETQYF
CDR3 DNA: TGTGCGGGGGGAACGGTCCAAGAGACCCAGTACTTC
clone size: NA
J gene: TRBJ2-5
D gene: NA
V gene: TRBV2

CDR3 protein: CASTLQMGMNTEAFF
CDR3 DNA: TGTGCCAGCACTTTGCAGATGGGCATGAACACTGAAGCTTTCTTT
clone size: once
J gene: TRBJ1-1
D gene: NA
V gene: TRBV5-4

CDR3 protein: CASSPPFSGALDTQYF
CDR3 DNA: TGTGCCAGCTCACCACCGTTTAGCGGGGCGCTAGATACGCAGTATTTT
clone size: NA
J gene: TRBJ2-3
D gene: TRBD2
V gene: TRBV18

CDR3 protein: CASSVAEGGLPSYGYTF
CDR3 DNA: TGTGCCAGCAGCGTAGCTGAGGGGGGGCTCCCTTCCTATGGCTACACCTTC
clone size: once
J gene: TRBJ1-2
D gene: NA
V gene: TRBV9

CDR3 protein: CASSYSTSGEKETQYF
CDR3 DNA: TGTGCCAGCAGTTACTCGACTAGCGGGGAGAAAGAGACCCAGTACTTC
clone size: NA
J gene: TRBJ2-5
D gene: TRBD2
V gene: TRBV6-2/TRBV6-3

CDR3 protein: CASSEGVNQPQHF
CDR3 DNA: TGTGCCAGCAGTGAAGGCGTCAATCAGCCCCAGCATTTT
clone size: NA
J gene: TRBJ1-5
D gene: NA
V gene: TRBV6-1

CDR3 protein: CASRRQTTYEQYF
CDR3 DNA: TGTGCCAGCAGGCGACAGACCACCTACGAGCAGTACTTC
clone size: NA
J gene: TRBJ2-7
D gene: NA
V gene: TRBV6-5

CDR3 protein: CASTTASTDTQYF
CDR3 DNA: TGTGCCAGCACCACTGCCAGCACAGATACGCAGTATTTT
clone size: NA
J gene: TRBJ2-3
D gene: NA
V gene: TRBV28